Many counts were recorded for the clone carrying this TCR beta chain. Its antigen is currently unknown. The data originate from a study of T-cell reconstitution after alpha-beta-depleted transplantation in children. The TCRbeta library incorporated unique molecular identifiers. One entry per CDR3 protein results from TCRdb running MiXCR on the PCR reads. The table lists about 470,000 distinct CDR3 sequences, over 40% of them singletons, with approximately 30% in the top ten. Findings and caveats of the study: One year post-transplant, T-cell counts and diversity were largely derived from T cells produced anew.

Germline CDR1 and CDR2: SGHTA and FQGNSA. Germline trimming cut 1 base from V and 9 bases from J; bases unmatched to any gene: 7. The CDR3 runs to 14 residues. The sample in question was PBMCs, obtained before TCRalphabeta/CD19-depleted stem cell transplant. The chain couples TRBV7-2 to TRBJ2-7, with 9 nucleotides matching TRBD2. The source of this sequence is a girl aged 2-10 years with aplastic anemia, due to receive a stem cell transplant. This CDR3 is CASSLGPSGNSQYF. The DNA for the CDR3 is TGTGCCAGCAGCTTAGGGCCTAGCGGGAATTCGCAGTACTTC.